This record covers a single T cell receptor beta chain. The data were taken from a study of T cell changes during pregnancy in multiple sclerosis. This CDR3 contains 13 residues. The germline V gene encodes CDR1 GTSNPN and CDR2 SVGIG (reference sequence). Unmatched junction bases numbered 8, after V lost 3 bases and J lost 8 bases. TCRdb's table, derived via immunoSEQ multiplex PCR, lists solely in-frame clones and lacks some. Here the sample spans some 37,000 clones, about nine tenths being singletons. Source: CD4+ T cells from peripheral blood mononuclear cells, taken after pregnancy. This TCR was recovered from a female donor in good health, enrolled as a control in a pregnancy study. The chain employs TRBV30 and TRBJ1-1, with 8 bases that match TRBD1. CDR3 in amino acids: CAWSSQGGLEAFF. In nucleotides, the CDR3 is TGTGCCTGGAGCTCACAGGGGGGTTTGGAAGCTTTCTTT.